The T cell receptor beta chain under discussion was sequenced for a study of T cells after yellow fever vaccination. Study in general: Each low-cell-number fraction was prepared by means of SMART-Seq v4 Ultra Low Input.

For TCR, cDNA came from 5'RACE template switching, which added a universal primer site and UMIs. MiXCR, run by TCRdb on the 5' RACE reads, gives a single entry per CDR3 protein. The sample comprises 450,000 to 550,000 distinct CDR3 sequences, 21% of which are singletons, and less than 20% rests with the top ten. V lost 7 bases to trimming and J lost 6 bases; unmatched junction nucleotides: 9. From germline, CDR1 is MDHEN and CDR2 SYDVKM. The CDR3 length is 15 residues. General study findings and limits: The secondary response showed a weaker magnitude and a faster peak, day 5 versus 15.

Turning to this clonotype: Antigen specificity is unknown.

Material: PBMCs, obtained roughly 20 days after the first yellow fever vaccination. The clonotype originates from a man between 18 and 29 years old who received the YFV17D yellow fever vaccine. The rearrangement joins TRBV28 to TRBJ1-4, with 9 bases aligning to TRBD1. CDR3 in amino acids: CASTSLGTGYEKLFF. The DNA for the CDR3 is TGTGCCAGCACCTCTTTAGGGACAGGGTATGAAAAACTGTTTTTT. Drawing the rest from reference TRBV28 and TRBJ1-4, the complete variable domain is DVKVTQSSRYLVKRTGEKVFLECVQDMDHENMFWYRQDPGLGLRLIYFSYDVKMKEKGDIPEGYSVSREKKERFSLILESASTNQTSMYLCASTSLGTGYEKLFFGSGTQLSVL.